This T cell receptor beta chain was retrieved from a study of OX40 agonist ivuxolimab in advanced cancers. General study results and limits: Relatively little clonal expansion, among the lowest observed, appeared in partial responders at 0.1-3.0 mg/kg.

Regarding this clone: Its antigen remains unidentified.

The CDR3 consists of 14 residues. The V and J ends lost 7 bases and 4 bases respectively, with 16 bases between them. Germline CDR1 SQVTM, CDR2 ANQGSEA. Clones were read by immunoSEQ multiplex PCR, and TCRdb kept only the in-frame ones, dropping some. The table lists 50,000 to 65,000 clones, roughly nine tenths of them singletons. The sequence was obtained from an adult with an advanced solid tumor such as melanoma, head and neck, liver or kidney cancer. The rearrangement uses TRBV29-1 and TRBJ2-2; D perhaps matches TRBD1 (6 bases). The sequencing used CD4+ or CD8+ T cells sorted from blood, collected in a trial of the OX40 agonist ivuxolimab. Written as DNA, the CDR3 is TGCAGCGCTACAGACAGGTTGGGCACCGGGGAGCTGTTTTTT. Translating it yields CSATDRLGTGELFF.